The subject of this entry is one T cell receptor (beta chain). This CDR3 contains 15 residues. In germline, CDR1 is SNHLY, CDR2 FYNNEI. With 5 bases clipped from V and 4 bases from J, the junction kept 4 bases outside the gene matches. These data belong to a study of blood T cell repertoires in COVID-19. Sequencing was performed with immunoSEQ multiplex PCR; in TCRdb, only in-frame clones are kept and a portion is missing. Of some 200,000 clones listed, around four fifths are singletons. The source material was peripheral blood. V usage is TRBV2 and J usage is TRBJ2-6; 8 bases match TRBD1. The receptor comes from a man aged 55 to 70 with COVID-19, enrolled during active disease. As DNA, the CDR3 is TGTGCCAGCAGTCGCAGGGGGCTAGGGGCCAACGTCCTGACTTTC. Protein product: CASSRRGLGANVLTF.